The next 8 T cell receptor beta chains were all read from a single sample in a study of blood T cell repertoires in COVID-19 (dated by TCRdb to 2018 to 2020). The library relied on the immunoSEQ multiplex PCR assay. TCRdb retrieved this table from immuneACCESS and kept in-frame rearrangements only. Not all clones are present; in checked studies, unresolved V genes account for under half, and no reason is known for the remainder. The sample table lists around 70,000 clones, 80% of them with a count of one. Together, the top ten hold about 12% of the sample. The material sequenced was peripheral blood. These receptors were collected from a human donor in a cohort sampled during active COVID-19.

The rearrangement joins TRBV7-2 to TRBJ2-4; the match to TRBD2 covers 8 bases. V shed 0 bases and J 3 bases; nucleotides not matched to a gene: 7. CDR3 length: 17 residues. CDR1 SGHTA and CDR2 FQGNSA come from the germline V gene. The CDR3 DNA reads TGTGCCAGCAGCTTAGCAAGCGGGGGTAGGGTCAAAAACATTCAGTACTTC. Its protein is CASSLASGGRVKNIQYF.

The V call is TRBV19, the J call TRBJ2-5; 8 bases line up with TRBD1. Trimming took 6 bases from V and 3 from J; bases not matched to a gene: 0. The V gene's germline CDR1 is LNHDA and CDR2 SQIVND (reference sequence). The CDR3 sequence is 12 residues long. The CDR3, as DNA: TGTGCCAGTAGGACAGGGGAAGAGACCCAGTACTTC. Encoded protein: CASRTGEETQYF.

The CDR3 sequence: CASSLAVAGVQYF. Written as DNA, the CDR3 is TGCGCCAGCAGCTTGGCCGTAGCGGGAGTCCAGTACTTC. This chain joins TRBV5-1 and TRBJ2-5, with 9 positions matching TRBD2. The length of the CDR3 is 13 residues. From germline, CDR1 is SGHRS and CDR2 YFSETQ. J gave up 10 bases and V 0 bases, and 4 bases lay outside the gene matches. The complete variable domain, with remaining parts taken from reference TRBV5-1 and TRBJ2-5, reads KAGVTQTPRYLIKTRGQQVTLSCSPISGHRSVSWYQQTPGQGLQFLFEYFSETQRNKGNFPGRFSGRQFSNSRSEMNVSTLELGDSALYLCASSLAVAGVQYFGPGTRLLVL.

CDR3 in amino acids: CASSYVQGIRNEQFF. The CDR3 nucleotides are TGTGCCAGCAGTTACGTGCAGGGGATTCGCAATGAGCAGTTCTTC. This chain joins TRBV6-2 or TRBV6-3 and TRBJ2-1, with a tentative D call TRBD1 (6 bases). The CDR3 consists of 15 residues. Germline CDR1 and CDR2: MNHEY and SVGEGT. V was shortened by 2 bases and J by 6 bases, with 14 bases between the two germline ends.

This chain links TRBV19 with TRBJ1-3; a possible D gene is TRBD1 (5 bases). From germline, CDR1 is LNHDA and CDR2 SQIVND (reference sequence). The CDR3 consists of 15 residues. Trimming removed 1 base from V and 0 bases from J, with 7 bases in between. The CDR3 is CASSIGTSSGNTIYF. The CDR3 DNA reads TGTGCCAGTAGTATAGGGACAAGCTCTGGAAACACCATATATTTT.

This clone was detected only once. This chain joins TRBV6-1 and TRBJ2-4; a weak D match, TRBD2 (5 bases). Between the trimmed V and J ends, which lost 4 bases and 0 bases, there was a span of 13 bases. Germline V gene data show CDR1 as MNHNS and CDR2 as SASEGT. The length of the CDR3 is 16 residues. CDR3 nucleotide sequence: TGTGCCAGCAGTGCGTTCGTAAGCGGAGCCAAAAACATTCAGTACTTC. Protein sequence: CASSAFVSGAKNIQYF.

The gene calls are TRBV19 and TRBJ2-1, with TRBD1 matching over 7 bases. This CDR3 region has 14 residues. V lost 4 bases and J lost 2; bases outside the gene matches: 2. Germline V gene sequence: CDR1 LNHDA, CDR2 SQIVND (reference sequence). Here the CDR3 reads CASSRTGPYNEQFF. CDR3 nucleotides: TGTGCCAGTAGTAGGACAGGACCCTACAATGAGCAGTTCTTC.

This chain uses TRBV5-5 with TRBJ1-1; 7 bases match TRBD1. The germline CDR1 and CDR2 sequences are SGHKS and YYEKEE (reference sequence). The CDR3 sequence is 13 residues long. V lost 6 bases to trimming and J lost 5 bases; unmatched junction nucleotides: 7. In DNA, the CDR3 is TGTGCCAGCACCCAAGGGGGCCGGACTGAAGCTTTCTTT. Translation: CASTQGGRTEAFF. The variable domain in full, completed from reference TRBV5-5 and TRBJ1-1, reads DAGVTQSPTHLIKTRGQQVTLRCSPISGHKSVSWYQQVLGQGPQFIFQYYEKEERGRGNFPDRFSARQFPNYSSELNVNALLLGDSALYLCASTQGGRTEAFFGQGTRLTVV.